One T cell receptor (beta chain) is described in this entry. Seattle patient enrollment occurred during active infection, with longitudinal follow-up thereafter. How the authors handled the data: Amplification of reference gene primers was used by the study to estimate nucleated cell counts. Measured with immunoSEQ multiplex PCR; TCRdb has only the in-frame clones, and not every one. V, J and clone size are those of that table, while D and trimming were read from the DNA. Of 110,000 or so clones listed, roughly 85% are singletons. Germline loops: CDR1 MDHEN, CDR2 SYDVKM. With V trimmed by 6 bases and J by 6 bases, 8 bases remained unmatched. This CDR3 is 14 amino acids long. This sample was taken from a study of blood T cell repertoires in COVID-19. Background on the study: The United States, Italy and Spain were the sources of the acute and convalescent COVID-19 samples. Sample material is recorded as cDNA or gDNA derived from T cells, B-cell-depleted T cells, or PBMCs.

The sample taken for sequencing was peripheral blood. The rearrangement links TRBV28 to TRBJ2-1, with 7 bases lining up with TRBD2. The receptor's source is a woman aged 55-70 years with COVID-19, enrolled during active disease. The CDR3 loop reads CASSQSGASNEQFF. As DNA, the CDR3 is TGTGCCAGCAGCCAGAGCGGGGCCAGCAATGAGCAGTTCTTC.